The source of this T cell receptor (beta chain) is a study of T-cell memory formation after mild COVID-19. Across the study: For the most part, TCR clusters were specific to one donor. Study results and limitations: The finding that pre-infection memory included some responding clones suggested that cross-reactive memory joined. CD4/CD8 balance characterized clones contracting day 15 to 85, and CD4+ skew characterized later expanders.

The germline CDR1 and CDR2 sequences are SGHTA and FQGTGA. This CDR3 has 14 residues. V gave up 5 bases and J gave up 7 bases; unmatched junction bases: 9. Constant-segment primers and 5'RACE yielded cDNA libraries for TCR alpha and TCR beta, each carrying sample barcodes and UMIs. TCRdb processed the 5' RACE reads anew with MiXCR; each CDR3 protein has one entry. The sample gives about 410,000 distinct CDR3 sequences, roughly 18% of which show up once; around a fifth is in the top ten. A word on this clonotype: What it recognizes is unknown.

This chain connects TRBV7-3 to TRBJ1-1; TRBD1 matches at 8 bases. This sequence was found in a man aged 18 to 29 who had mild COVID-19 (a few samples of this study predate the infection). Cell type and time point are not known. Sequencing was performed on PBMCs or a T cell subset sorted from them (not recorded which). In nucleotides, the CDR3 is TGTGCCAGCAGCGCCGGGACAGGTTACAGTGAAGCTTTCTTT. Its protein product is CASSAGTGYSEAFF.